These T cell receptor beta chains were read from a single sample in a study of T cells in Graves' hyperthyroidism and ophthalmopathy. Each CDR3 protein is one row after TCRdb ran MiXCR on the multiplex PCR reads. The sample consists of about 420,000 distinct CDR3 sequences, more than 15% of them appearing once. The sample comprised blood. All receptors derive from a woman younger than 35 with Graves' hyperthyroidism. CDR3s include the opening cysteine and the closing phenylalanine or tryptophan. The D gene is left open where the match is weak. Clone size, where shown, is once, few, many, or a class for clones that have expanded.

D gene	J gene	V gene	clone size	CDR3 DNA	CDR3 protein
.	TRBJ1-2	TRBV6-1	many	TGTGCCAGCAGTGAAGCGATATGGAGCTATGGCTACACCTTC	CASSEAIWSYGYTF
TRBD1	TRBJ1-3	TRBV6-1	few	TGTGCCAGCACCTCTCGTGGACAGGGGGCTAGTGGAAACACCATATATTTT	CASTSRGQGASGNTIYF
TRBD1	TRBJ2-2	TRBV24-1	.	TGTGCCACCAGTGATACCGGACAGGGGGCTGTCACCGGGGAGCTGTTTTTT	CATSDTGQGAVTGELFF
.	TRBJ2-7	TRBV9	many	TGTGCCAGCAGCGTAGAACAGGGCCGTCAGGAGCAGTACTTC	CASSVEQGRQEQYF
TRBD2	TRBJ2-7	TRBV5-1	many	TGCGCCAGCAGCTTGGCGGTTGCCGGGACTAGAACCGAGCAGTACTTC	CASSLAVAGTRTEQYF
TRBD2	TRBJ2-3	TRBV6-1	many	TGTGCCAGCACCACAACTAGCGGGAGGGTGGATACGCAGTATTTT	CASTTTSGRVDTQYF
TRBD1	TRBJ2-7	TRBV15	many	TGTGCCACCAGCAGGGACAGGGGCCACGAGCAGTACTTC	CATSRDRGHEQYF
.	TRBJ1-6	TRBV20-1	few	TGCAGTGCTCCTGTAAGGACTGAGTATAATTCACCCCTCCACTTT	CSAPVRTEYNSPLHF
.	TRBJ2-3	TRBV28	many	TGTGCCAGCAGTTCCCGGACAGGCACAGATACGCAGTATTTT	CASSSRTGTDTQYF
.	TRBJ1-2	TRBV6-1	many	TGTGCCAGCAGGCCTCGGTACAGGGAGTTAAGTGGCTACACCTTC	CASRPRYRELSGYTF
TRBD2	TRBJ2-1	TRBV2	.	TGTGCCAGCAGGGCCAAACTAGCGAGGGAGCAGTTCTTC	CASRAKLAREQFF
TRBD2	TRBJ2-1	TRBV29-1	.	TGCAGCGTTGATCCCAGAGGAGGGCGGAGTAGCGGGAGGGCGGGGTCCTACAATGAGCAGTTCTTC	CSVDPRGGRSSGRAGSYNEQFF
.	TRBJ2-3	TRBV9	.	TGTGCCAGCAGCATTACATACACAGATACGCAGTATTTT	CASSITYTDTQYF
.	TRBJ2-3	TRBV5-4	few	TGTGCCAGCAGCTTGCCACAGGGCACAGATACGCAGTATTTT	CASSLPQGTDTQYF
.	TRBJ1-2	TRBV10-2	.	TGCGCCAGCATGGGGCGCACTACTAACTATGGCTACACCTTC	CASMGRTTNYGYTF
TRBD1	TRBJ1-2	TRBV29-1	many	TGCAGCGTTGCGACAGGGGGACTGGGCTACACCTTC	CSVATGGLGYTF
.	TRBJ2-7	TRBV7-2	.	TGTGCCAGCAGCTCACAGGACAGCCATTCCTACGAGCAGTACTTC	CASSSQDSHSYEQYF
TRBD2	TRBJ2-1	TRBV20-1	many	TGCAGTGCCACGCCCGGGACTAGCAGGAACAATGAGCAGTTCTTC	CSATPGTSRNNEQFF
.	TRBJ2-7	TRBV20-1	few	TGCAGTGCTAGAGAAAGCAGCTCCGAGCAGTACTTC	CSARESSSEQYF
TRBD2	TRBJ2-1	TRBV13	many	TGTGCCAGCAGGTCAAGGACTAGAGGCTACAATGAGCAGTTCTTC	CASRSRTRGYNEQFF
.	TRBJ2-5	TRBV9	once	TGTGCCAGCAGCACCCCGGGACTCGATCTACGAGAGACCCAGTACTTC	CASSTPGLDLRETQYF
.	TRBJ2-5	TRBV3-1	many	TGTGCCAGCAGCCGACCCGTTAGACCCAACCAAGAGACCCAGTACTTC	CASSRPVRPNQETQYF
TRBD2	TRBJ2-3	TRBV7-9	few	TGTGCCAGCAGCGCACTAGCGGGAGGGCCGGTAGATACGCAGTATTTT	CASSALAGGPVDTQYF
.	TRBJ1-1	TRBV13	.	TGTGCCAGCAGCTTCGGCCGGGTGAACACTGAAGCTTTCTTT	CASSFGRVNTEAFF
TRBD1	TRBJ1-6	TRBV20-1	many	TGCAGTGCTAGAGATCTTCAGGGGGGAAGGATTTCACCCCTCCACTTT	CSARDLQGGRISPLHF
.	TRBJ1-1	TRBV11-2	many	TGTGCCAGCAGCCCCAGCCTGAACACTGAAGCTTTCTTT	CASSPSLNTEAFF
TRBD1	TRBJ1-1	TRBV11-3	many	TGTGCCAGCAGCGGAGACAGGGGCACTGAAGCTTTCTTT	CASSGDRGTEAFF
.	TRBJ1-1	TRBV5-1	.	TGCGCCAGCAGCTTAAGACTCACTAGGGACGGGAACACTGAAGCTTTCTTT	CASSLRLTRDGNTEAFF
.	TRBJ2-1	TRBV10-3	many	TGTGCCATCAGTGAGCCGGGTCGTTTGAATGAGCAGTTCTTC	CAISEPGRLNEQFF
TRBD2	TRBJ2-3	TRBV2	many	TGTGCCAGCAGACACGCGGGGGGCTGGGGAGACACAGATACGCAGTATTTT	CASRHAGGWGDTDTQYF
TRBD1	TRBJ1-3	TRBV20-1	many	TGCAGTGCTAGAGATCAGGGGGCTGGAAACACCATATATTTT	CSARDQGAGNTIYF
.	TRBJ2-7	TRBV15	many	TGTGCCACCAGCAGAGATGGGGGCACCTACGAGCAGTACTTC	CATSRDGGTYEQYF
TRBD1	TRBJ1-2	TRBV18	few	TGTGCCAGCTCCCGGACAGGGGAAAACTATGGCTACACCTTC	CASSRTGENYGYTF
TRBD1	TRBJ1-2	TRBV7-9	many	TGTGCCAGCAGCTCCCCGAGGTACGGGGACAGCTATGGCTACACCTTC	CASSSPRYGDSYGYTF
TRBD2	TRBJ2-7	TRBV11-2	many	TGTGCCAGCAGAACCAGCGGGGGGGTGGGAGAGCAGTACTTC	CASRTSGGVGEQYF
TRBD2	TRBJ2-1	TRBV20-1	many	TGCAGTGCCGTGGGGGGAGGCGGGAGCTTGTCCTACAATGAGCAGTTCTTC	CSAVGGGGSLSYNEQFF
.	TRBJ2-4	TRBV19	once	TGTGCCAGTAGTATAGTGTGGAAAGGGGAAGGACCCAAAAACATTCAGTACTTC	CASSIVWKGEGPKNIQYF
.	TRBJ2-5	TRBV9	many	TGTGCCAGCAGCGTAGCTGAGGGGCAGATCCAAGAGACCCAGTACTTC	CASSVAEGQIQETQYF
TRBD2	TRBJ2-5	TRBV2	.	TGCGCCAGCACCCCGGAGGGTTCCGGCGGGAGCCAGTACTTC	CASTPEGSGGSQYF
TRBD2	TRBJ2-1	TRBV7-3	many	TGTGCCAGCAGCCGCCTGACTAGCGCTGAGCAGTTCTTC	CASSRLTSAEQFF
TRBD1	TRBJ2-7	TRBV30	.	TGTGCCTCCGAAGCCCGGGACAGGGGGACATACGAGCAGTACTTC	CASEARDRGTYEQYF
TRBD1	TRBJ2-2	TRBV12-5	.	TGTGCTAGTGGTTTGCCACGGGACAGTCACACCGGGGAGCTGTTTTTT	CASGLPRDSHTGELFF
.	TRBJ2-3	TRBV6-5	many	TGTGCCAGCAGTTACTCGAGATTCGGTACAGATACGCAGTATTTT	CASSYSRFGTDTQYF
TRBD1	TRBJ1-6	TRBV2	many	TGTGCCAGCAGGACAGGGAATTCACCCCTCCACTTT	CASRTGNSPLHF
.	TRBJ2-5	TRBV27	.	TGTGCCAGCAGGCCGAGGGGTATAGAGGAGACCCAGTACTTC	CASRPRGIEETQYF
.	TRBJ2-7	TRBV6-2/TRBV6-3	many	TGTGCCAGCAGAAAGGGAGCTTCCTACGAGCAGTACTTC	CASRKGASYEQYF
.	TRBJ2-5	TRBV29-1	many	TGCAGCGTGCGCCGAGGCGGAGAGACCCAGTACTTC	CSVRRGGETQYF
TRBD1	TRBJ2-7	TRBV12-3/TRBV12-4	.	TGTGCCAGCAGGAAACCCGGGACAGGGAGCCACGAGCAGTACTTC	CASRKPGTGSHEQYF
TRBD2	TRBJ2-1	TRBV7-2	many	TGTGCCAGCAGCGTGACTAGCGGGCGGGACGAGCAGTTCTTC	CASSVTSGRDEQFF
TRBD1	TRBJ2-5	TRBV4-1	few	TGCGCCAGCAGCCAAGGGCCGAGTGGGACAGGGGAATCGGCTCAAGAGACCCAGTACTTC	CASSQGPSGTGESAQETQYF
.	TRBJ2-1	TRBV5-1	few	TGCGCCAGCAGCCCTCGATCCGTGGGGGCGCTTAATGAGCAGTTCTTC	CASSPRSVGALNEQFF
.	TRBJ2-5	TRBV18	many	TGTGCCAGCTCACCTTATGAATCCGGGGGGACCCAGTACTTC	CASSPYESGGTQYF